These 2 T cell receptor beta chains were sequenced from one sample in a study of T cells after yellow fever vaccination. One entry per CDR3 protein results from TCRdb running MiXCR on the 5' RACE reads. This table has around 610,000 distinct CDR3 sequences, approximately 12% appearing once. The sequencing used PBMCs, collected on the day of the yellow fever booster vaccination. These receptors came from a man under 40 who received the YFV17D yellow fever vaccine.

This clonotype was counted a few times. V and J are TRBV20-1 and TRBJ2-7; no clear D gene. The CDR3 is 12 amino acids. Germline CDR1 is DFQATT and CDR2 is SNEGSKA (reference sequence). Trimming shortened V by 7 bases and J by 3 bases, and 13 bases separated the two germline ends. CDR3 residues: CSGVGALYEQYF. The CDR3 region has the DNA TGCAGTGGGGTTGGCGCTCTCTACGAGCAGTACTTC.

This chain links TRBV20-1 with TRBJ2-3; 9 bases agree with TRBD2. Germline V gene data show CDR1 as DFQATT and CDR2 as SNEGSKA (reference sequence). The trim removed 5 bases at V and 0 bases at J, leaving 6 bases unmatched. CDR3 length: 15 residues. CDR3 protein: CSAGPGLASTDTQYF. Written as DNA, the CDR3 is TGCAGTGCTGGACCGGGACTAGCCAGCACAGATACGCAGTATTTT.